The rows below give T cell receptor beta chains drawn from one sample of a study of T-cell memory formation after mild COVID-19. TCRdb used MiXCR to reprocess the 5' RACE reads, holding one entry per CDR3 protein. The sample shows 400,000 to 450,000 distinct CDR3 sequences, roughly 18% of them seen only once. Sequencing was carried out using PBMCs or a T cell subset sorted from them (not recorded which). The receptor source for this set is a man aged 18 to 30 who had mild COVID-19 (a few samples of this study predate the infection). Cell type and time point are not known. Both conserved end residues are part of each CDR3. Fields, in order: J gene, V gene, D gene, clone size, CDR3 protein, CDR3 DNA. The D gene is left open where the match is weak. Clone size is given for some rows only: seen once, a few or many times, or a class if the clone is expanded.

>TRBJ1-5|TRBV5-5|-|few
CASSSRQINQPQHF
TGTGCCAGCAGCTCCAGGCAAATCAATCAGCCCCAGCATTTT
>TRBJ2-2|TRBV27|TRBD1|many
CASLGQDTGELFF
TGTGCCAGCCTGGGACAGGACACCGGGGAGCTGTTTTTT
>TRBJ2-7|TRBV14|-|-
CASSLEATVPYEQYF
TGTGCCAGCAGCCTGGAGGCCACCGTGCCCTACGAGCAGTACTTC
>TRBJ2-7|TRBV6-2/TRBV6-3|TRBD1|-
CASRKDRGGEQYF
TGTGCCAGCAGGAAGGACAGGGGAGGGGAGCAGTACTTC
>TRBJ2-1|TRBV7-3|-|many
CASSLTNQRENEQFF
TGTGCCAGCAGCTTAACGAACCAGAGGGAAAATGAGCAGTTCTTC
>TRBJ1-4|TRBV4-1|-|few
CASRQNPSSLGKLFF
TGCGCCAGCAGGCAAAACCCGTCTAGCCTGGGGAAACTGTTTTTT
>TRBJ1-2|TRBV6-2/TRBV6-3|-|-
CASSYPEGGANGYTF
TGTGCCAGCAGTTACCCCGAAGGGGGAGCGAATGGCTACACCTTC
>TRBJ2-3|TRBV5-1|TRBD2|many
CASSPLQTSGGIDSTDTQYF
TGCGCCAGCAGCCCTTTACAGACTAGCGGGGGGATCGATAGCACAGATACGCAGTATTTT
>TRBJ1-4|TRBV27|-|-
CASSRSAWGPTNEKLFF
TGTGCCAGCAGTCGATCAGCGTGGGGCCCAACTAATGAAAAACTGTTTTTT
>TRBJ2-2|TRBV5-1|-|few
CASSSDRPNTGELFF
TGCGCCAGCAGCTCCGACAGGCCGAACACCGGGGAGCTGTTTTTT
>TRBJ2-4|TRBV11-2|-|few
CASSRVSQDIQYF
TGTGCCAGCAGCCGAGTAAGTCAAGACATTCAGTACTTC
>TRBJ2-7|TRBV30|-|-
CAWSAAGYEQYF
TGTGCCTGGAGTGCTGCGGGATACGAGCAGTACTTC
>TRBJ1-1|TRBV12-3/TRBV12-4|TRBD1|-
CASSNRGQGTEAFF
TGTGCCAGCAGCAACAGGGGGCAAGGAACTGAAGCTTTCTTT
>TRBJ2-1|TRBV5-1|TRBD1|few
CASTKTGVYNEQFF
TGCGCCAGCACCAAAACAGGGGTCTACAATGAGCAGTTCTTC
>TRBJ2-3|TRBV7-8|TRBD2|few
CASSRPGDSGGVDTQYF
TGTGCCAGCAGCCGACCAGGAGATAGCGGGGGGGTAGATACGCAGTATTTT
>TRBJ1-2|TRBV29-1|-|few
CSARGYGYTF
TGCAGCGCTCGTGGGTATGGCTACACCTTC
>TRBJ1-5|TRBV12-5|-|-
CASGLSGSNQPQHF
TGTGCTAGTGGTTTGTCTGGTAGCAATCAGCCCCAGCATTTT
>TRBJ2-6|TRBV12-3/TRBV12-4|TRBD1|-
CASSGQGFSGANVLTF
TGTGCCAGCAGCGGACAGGGGTTCTCTGGGGCCAACGTCCTGACTTTC
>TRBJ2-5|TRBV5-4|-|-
CASSLEVSETQYF
TGTGCCAGCAGCTTGGAGGTTTCAGAGACCCAGTACTTC
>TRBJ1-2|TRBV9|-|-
CASSERGGPYGYTF
TGTGCCAGCAGCGAGAGGGGCGGTCCCTATGGCTACACCTTC
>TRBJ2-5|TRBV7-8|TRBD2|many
CASSRPTSGVETQYF
TGTGCCAGCAGCCGCCCGACTAGCGGGGTGGAGACCCAGTACTTC
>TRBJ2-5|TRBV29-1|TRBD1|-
CSVSSGQGFQETQYF
TGCAGCGTTTCCTCGGGACAGGGTTTTCAAGAGACCCAGTACTTC
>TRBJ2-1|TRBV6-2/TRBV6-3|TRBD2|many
CASSYLGLAGVLYNEQFF
TGTGCCAGCAGTTACCTCGGGCTAGCGGGGGTTCTTTACAATGAGCAGTTCTTC
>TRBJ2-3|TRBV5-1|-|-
CASSVQGVRTDTQYF
TGCGCCAGCAGCGTGCAAGGGGTCCGCACAGATACGCAGTATTTT
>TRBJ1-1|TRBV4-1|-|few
CASSQEADKAFF
TGCGCCAGCAGCCAAGAGGCAGACAAAGCTTTCTTT
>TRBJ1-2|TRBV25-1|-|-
CASSEWANYGYTF
TGTGCCAGCAGTGAATGGGCCAACTATGGCTACACCTTC
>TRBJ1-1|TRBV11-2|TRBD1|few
CASSPGQGVNTEAFF
TGTGCCAGCAGCCCCGGACAGGGGGTGAACACTGAAGCTTTCTTT
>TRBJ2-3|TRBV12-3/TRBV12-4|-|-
CASSLVWDTQYF
TGTGCCAGCAGTTTGGTGTGGGATACGCAGTATTTT
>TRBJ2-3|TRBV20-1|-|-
CSATKRGAGSADTQYF
TGCAGTGCTACCAAACGGGGGGCAGGGTCCGCAGATACGCAGTATTTT
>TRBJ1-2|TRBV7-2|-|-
CASSLGAGGMRNYGYTF
TGTGCCAGCAGCTTGGGTGCGGGGGGAATGAGGAACTATGGCTACACCTTC
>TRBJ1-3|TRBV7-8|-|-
CASSPPGRTPSGNTIYF
TGTGCCAGCAGCCCGCCGGGACGGACCCCCTCTGGAAACACCATATATTTT
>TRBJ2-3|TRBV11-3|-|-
CASSLGQGRITDTQYF
TGTGCCAGCAGCTTAGGTCAGGGGCGAATCACAGATACGCAGTATTTT
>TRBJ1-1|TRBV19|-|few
CASSMQGLGTEAFF
TGTGCCAGTAGTATGCAGGGACTAGGAACTGAAGCTTTCTTT
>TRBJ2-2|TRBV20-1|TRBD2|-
CSARRGTSDSRGELFF
TGCAGTGCTAGAAGGGGGACTAGCGATTCCCGAGGGGAGCTGTTTTTT
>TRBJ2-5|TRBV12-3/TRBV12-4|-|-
CASSLAGAAQYF
TGTGCCAGCAGTTTGGCCGGAGCGGCCCAGTACTTC
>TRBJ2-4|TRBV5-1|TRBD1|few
CASSLGPGTDKNIQYF
TGCGCCAGCAGCTTGGGGCCCGGGACAGATAAAAACATTCAGTACTTC
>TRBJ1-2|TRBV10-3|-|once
CAISATVDTNYGYTF
TGTGCCATCAGTGCGACAGTAGATACTAACTATGGCTACACCTTC
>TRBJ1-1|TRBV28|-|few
CASSILGQPVAFF
TGTGCCAGCAGCATACTCGGACAACCGGTAGCTTTCTTT
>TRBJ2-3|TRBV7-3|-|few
CASSSLGSNADTQYF
TGTGCCAGCAGCTCCTTGGGTAGTAACGCAGATACGCAGTATTTT
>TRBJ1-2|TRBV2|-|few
CASSGLSRDPEVYGYTF
TGTGCCAGCAGTGGTTTATCCCGGGACCCCGAGGTCTATGGCTACACCTTC
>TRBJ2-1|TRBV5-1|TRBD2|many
CASSPGLALLAEQFF
TGCGCCAGCAGCCCAGGACTAGCACTGTTGGCTGAGCAGTTCTTC
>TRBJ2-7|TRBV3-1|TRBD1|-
CASTPGQGALYEQYF
TGTGCCAGCACCCCCGGGCAGGGGGCACTCTACGAGCAGTACTTC
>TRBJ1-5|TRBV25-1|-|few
CASSASGGNQPQHF
TGTGCCAGCAGTGCCTCCGGTGGAAATCAGCCCCAGCATTTT
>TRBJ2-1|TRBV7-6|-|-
CASSFGGPRNEQFF
TGTGCCAGCAGCTTTGGGGGACCCCGAAATGAGCAGTTCTTC
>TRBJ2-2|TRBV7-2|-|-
CASSFTSGRFGELFF
TGTGCCAGCAGCTTCACTAGTGGAAGGTTCGGGGAGCTGTTTTTT
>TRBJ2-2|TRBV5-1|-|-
CASSLVGSETGELFF
TGCGCCAGCAGCTTGGTGGGGAGCGAGACCGGGGAGCTGTTTTTT
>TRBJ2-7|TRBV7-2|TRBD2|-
CASSLAGLAGPYEQYF
TGTGCCAGCAGCCTAGCGGGACTAGCGGGGCCCTACGAGCAGTACTTC
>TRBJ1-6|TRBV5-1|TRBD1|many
CATRLRTGDSPLHF
TGCGCCACCCGTTTGCGGACAGGGGATTCACCCCTCCACTTT
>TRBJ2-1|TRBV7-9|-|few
CASSQGVADEQFF
TGTGCCAGCAGCCAAGGGGTGGCCGATGAGCAGTTCTTC
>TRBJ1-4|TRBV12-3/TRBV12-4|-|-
CASSSEGANEKLFF
TGTGCCAGCAGTTCCGAAGGGGCTAATGAAAAACTGTTTTTT
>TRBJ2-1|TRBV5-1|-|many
CASRSGPYNEQFF
TGCGCCAGCAGATCAGGGCCGTACAATGAGCAGTTCTTC
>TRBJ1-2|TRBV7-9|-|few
CASSYRVGNYGYTF
TGTGCCAGCAGCTACAGGGTAGGGAACTATGGCTACACCTTC